The 22 T cell receptor beta chains listed next were all sequenced from one sample in a study of blood T cell repertoires in COVID-19. Assay used: immunoSEQ multiplex PCR; TCRdb lists only in-frame clones, some missing. This table has 250,000 or so clones, approximately 90% appearing once. The sequenced sample consisted of PBMCs or T cells enriched from blood (not recorded which). These receptors were collected from a man aged 35 to 55 who had been exposed to COVID-19.

V is TRBV3-1 (or the pseudogene TRBV3-2) and J is TRBJ2-1; TRBD2 agrees at 7 bases. The length of the CDR3 is 14 residues. Germline assignment: CDR1 LGHDT and CDR2 YNNKEL (reference sequence). V gave up 1 base and J gave up 8 bases; unmatched junction bases: 5. CDR3 protein: CASSQAGGGDEQFF. DNA of the CDR3: TGTGCCAGCAGCCAAGCGGGAGGAGGCGATGAGCAGTTCTTC.

The V and J genes are TRBV9 and TRBJ2-7; D might be TRBD2 (5 bases). The germline V gene has CDR1 SGDLS and CDR2 YYNGEE. This CDR3 has 15 residues. The germline V and J ends were trimmed by 0 bases and 4 bases, with 14 bases remaining between them. The DNA of the CDR3 is TGTGCCAGCAGCGTAGAGGGAGACGTGGGGTACGAGCAGTACTTC. Protein product: CASSVEGDVGYEQYF. Together with reference TRBV9 and TRBJ2-7, the CDR3 gives the full variable domain: DSGVTQTPKHLITATGQRVTLRCSPRSGDLSVYWYQQSLDQGLQFLIQYYNGEERAKGNILERFSAQQFPDLHSELNLSSLELGDSALYFCASSVEGDVGYEQYFGPGTRLTVT.

The chain carries TRBV9 and TRBJ1-2; D may be TRBD1 (6 bases). The CDR3 has 16 amino acids. Germline V lookup: CDR1 SGDLS, CDR2 YYNGEE. V lost 3 bases, J lost 3 bases, and 18 bases lay in between. As DNA, the CDR3 is TGTGCCAGCAGCGGTTCTCAGGGGCTCACCGACTATGGCTACACCTTC. Translated: CASSGSQGLTDYGYTF.

The count of this clone is one. The V call is TRBV9, the J call TRBJ1-1; D gene unclear. CDR1 and CDR2 from the germline V gene are SGDLS and YYNGEE. The CDR3 covers 14 residues. V lost 3 bases and J 4 bases, leaving 13 bases between the germline ends. In nucleotides, the CDR3 is TGTGCCAGCAGCGGATCAACCCGGGTCACTGAAGCTTTCTTT. Residues: CASSGSTRVTEAFF. The full variable domain, completed using reference TRBV9 and TRBJ1-1, is DSGVTQTPKHLITATGQRVTLRCSPRSGDLSVYWYQQSLDQGLQFLIQYYNGEERAKGNILERFSAQQFPDLHSELNLSSLELGDSALYFCASSGSTRVTEAFFGQGTRLTVV.

The chain recombines TRBV7-8 with TRBJ2-1; the D gene is possibly TRBD1 (6 bases). With 5 bases removed from V and 12 bases from J, the gap between germline ends came to 14 bases. CDR3 size: 12 residues. Germline V lookup: CDR1 SGHVS, CDR2 FQNEAQ. The CDR3 is CASSPRTERQFF. The CDR3 nucleotides are TGTGCCAGCAGCCCCAGGACAGAACGGCAGTTCTTC.

Points on this clone: The same CDR3 arises from other DNA sequences in this sample as well. The rearrangement links TRBV28 to TRBJ2-7, with 9 positions matching TRBD1. The CDR3 extends over 15 amino acids. Germline CDR1 and CDR2: MDHEN and SYDVKM. The trim removed 5 bases at V and 2 bases at J, leaving 7 bases unmatched. The DNA of the CDR3 is TGTGCCAGCAGTCGCCCGGGACAGGGAACCTACGAGCAGTACTTC. Protein: CASSRPGQGTYEQYF.

The chain combines TRBV19 with TRBJ2-5; 8 nucleotides agree with TRBD1. Germline trimming cut 1 base from V and 4 bases from J; bases unmatched to any gene: 5. Germline loops: CDR1 LNHDA, CDR2 SQIVND (reference sequence). This CDR3 comprises 15 residues. Here the CDR3 DNA reads TGTGCCAGTAGTATAGGGCAGGGGGCAATAGAGACCCAGTACTTC. Protein: CASSIGQGAIETQYF.

The chain couples TRBV7-7 to TRBJ1-3; the D is unclear. V lost 3 bases, J lost 1 base, and 10 bases lay in between. The CDR3 loop spans 15 amino acids. Per germline, CDR1 SSHAT and CDR2 FNYEAQ (reference sequence). The DNA of the CDR3 is TGTGCCAGCAGCTTGTCTTCGGGGTCTGGAAACACCATATATTTT. This encodes CASSLSSGSGNTIYF.

The gene calls are TRBV9 and TRBJ1-1; maybe TRBD1 (5 bases). Trimming left V 0 bases short and J 5 bases short, with 11 bases between. The CDR3 runs 14 residues. Germline V gives CDR1 SGDLS, CDR2 YYNGEE. The CDR3 is CASSVGQGGTEAFF. CDR3 coding DNA: TGTGCCAGCAGCGTAGGGCAGGGAGGTACTGAAGCTTTCTTT.

This sequence joins TRBV28 and TRBJ2-7; D perhaps matches TRBD2 (5 bases). Trimming shortened V by 4 bases and J by 2 bases, and 15 bases separated the two germline ends. Germline-derived CDR1 and CDR2 are MDHEN and SYDVKM. The CDR3 is made up of 15 amino acids. CDR3 sequence reads: CASSSVAGLAYEQYF. The CDR3 bases are TGTGCCAGCAGTTCAGTTGCAGGACTGGCCTACGAGCAGTACTTC.

The rearrangement uses TRBV19 and TRBJ1-3; D remains unclear. In germline, CDR1 is LNHDA, CDR2 SQIVND (reference sequence). This CDR3 comprises 13 residues. V was trimmed by 10 bases and J by 0 bases, leaving 10 bases between them. CDR3 nucleotides: TGTGCCACGTCCTTTAACTCTGGAAACACCATATATTTT. Amino acids: CATSFNSGNTIYF.

The V gene is TRBV9, the J gene TRBJ2-7; 8 nucleotides align to TRBD2. The junction had 6 bases not matched to a gene; V was cut back by 2 bases and J by 2 bases. The CDR3 sequence is 15 residues long. CDR1 SGDLS and CDR2 YYNGEE come from the germline V gene. CDR3 protein: CASSVSGTRTYEQYF. DNA of the CDR3: TGTGCCAGCAGCGTCTCCGGGACTAGAACCTACGAGCAGTACTTC.

The count of this clone is one. This chain joins TRBV12-5 and TRBJ1-4; D might be TRBD1 (6 bases). Trimming removed 0 bases at V and 2 bases at J, with 13 bases between. The germline gives CDR1 LGHNT, CDR2 FRNRAP. This CDR3 contains 17 residues. The CDR3 reads CASGLVKQGTTNEKLFF. The CDR3 region has the DNA TGTGCTAGTGGTTTGGTAAAACAGGGAACCACTAATGAAAAACTGTTTTTT.

The rearrangement joins TRBV9 to TRBJ2-3; D possibly corresponds to TRBD2 (6 bases). Germline values: CDR1 SGDLS, CDR2 YYNGEE. Trimming cost V 3 bases and J 0 bases, with 14 bases left between them. This CDR3 contains 16 residues. The CDR3 sequence: CASSALAFSSTDTQYF. CDR3 nucleotides: TGTGCCAGCAGCGCCCTAGCGTTTTCTAGCACAGATACGCAGTATTTT. Looking up the rest from reference TRBV9 and TRBJ2-3 gives the full variable domain: DSGVTQTPKHLITATGQRVTLRCSPRSGDLSVYWYQQSLDQGLQFLIQYYNGEERAKGNILERFSAQQFPDLHSELNLSSLELGDSALYFCASSALAFSSTDTQYFGPGTRLTVL.

The rearrangement uses TRBV6-5 and TRBJ2-7, with TRBD1 matching 7 bases. Germline V gene sequence: CDR1 MNHEY, CDR2 SVGAGI. J gave up 0 bases and V 2 bases, and 4 bases lay outside the gene matches. The CDR3 consists of 15 residues. The CDR3 DNA sequence: TGTGCCAGCAGTTACGGACCAGGGGGCTCCTACGAGCAGTACTTC. It encodes CASSYGPGGSYEQYF.

The chain recombines TRBV30 with TRBJ2-7; weak D call: TRBD2 (7 bases). Germline loops: CDR1 GTSNPN, CDR2 SVGIG (reference sequence). The CDR3 has 20 amino acids. With 3 bases removed from V and 3 bases from J, the gap between germline ends came to 33 bases. CDR3 region: CAWRRGEGVRWDYQIYEQYF. The CDR3, as DNA: TGTGCCTGGAGGAGGGGGGAAGGTGTACGATGGGACTACCAAATCTACGAGCAGTACTTC.

The chain combines TRBV11-3 with TRBJ2-2; D remains ambiguous. In germline, CDR1 is SGHNT, CDR2 YENEEA. This CDR3 comprises 12 residues. Deletions cut 1 base from V and 8 bases from J, with 5 bases between. The CDR3 spells CASSLGSGELFF. Here the CDR3 DNA reads TGTGCCAGCAGCTTAGGTTCTGGGGAGCTGTTTTTT.

This clone was picked up one time. This rearrangement joins TRBV28 to TRBJ2-7, with TRBD1 as a possible D gene (6 bases). Germline-derived CDR1 and CDR2 are MDHEN and SYDVKM. The ends were cut back, 7 bases at V and 1 base at J, with 14 bases in the middle. The CDR3 sequence is 14 residues long. The CDR3: CASTHRVGSYEQYF. CDR3 nucleotides: TGTGCCAGCACTCACAGGGTTGGATCCTACGAGCAGTACTTC.

DNA for the CDR3: TGTGCCAGCAGACCGGGACTGCCTTTTGGCGGCTACACCTTC. Protein sequence: CASRPGLPFGGYTF. This sequence joins TRBV3-1 (or the pseudogene TRBV3-2) and TRBJ1-2, with D possibly TRBD1 on 5 matching bases. CDR1 LGHDT and CDR2 YNNKEL come from the germline V gene (reference sequence). Trimming removed 6 bases from V and 8 bases from J, with 19 bases in between. The length of the CDR3 is 14 residues.

In this sample, this clone turned up a few times. The chain couples TRBV19 to TRBJ2-7, with TRBD2 identical over 13 bases. Germline-derived CDR1 and CDR2 are LNHDA and SQIVND (reference sequence). J was trimmed by 6 bases and V by 10 bases; bases with no gene match: 6. The CDR3 loop spans 13 amino acids. As DNA, the CDR3 is TGTGCCACCCGGACTAGCGGGAGCTCCGAGCAGTACTTC. Protein sequence: CATRTSGSSEQYF.

V usage is TRBV7-9 and J usage is TRBJ1-1; D call uncertain. CDR1 is SEHNR, CDR2 FQNEAQ, per germline (reference sequence). The CDR3 loop spans 14 amino acids. V was pared by 4 bases and J by 6 bases, with 15 bases between. CDR3 in amino acids: CASSSAVSRAEAFF. CDR3 DNA sequence: TGTGCCAGCAGCTCCGCCGTAAGTCGAGCTGAAGCTTTCTTT.

The chain is built from TRBV28 and TRBJ2-1, with TRBD2 as a possible D gene (5 bases). Trimming cost V 4 bases and J 14 bases, with 15 bases left between them. The germline V gene has CDR1 MDHEN and CDR2 SYDVKM. This CDR3 has 12 residues. DNA of the CDR3: TGTGCCAGCAGTTACGGGGAGTTGGGCGAGTTCTTC. Protein: CASSYGELGEFF.